Listed here are 25 T cell receptor beta chains from one sample, sequenced in a study of T cell repertoires in cytomegalovirus infection. What these receptors recognize is not known. TCRdb re-called the reads with MiXCR, one entry per CDR3 protein. The sample contains 80,000 to 90,000 distinct CDR3 sequences, about 44% of which appear only once. The specimen comprised CD8+ T cells from cultured PBMCs, sampled from culture after CMV antigen stimulation. These receptors came from a human donor in good health (CMV status not recorded). Some clones in this sample may be carry-over from other donors' samples.

V gene TRBV19 combines with J gene TRBJ2-1; TRBD2 agrees at 10 bases. Per germline, CDR1 LNHDA and CDR2 SQIVND (reference sequence). The CDR3 runs to 15 residues. V lost 7 bases to trimming and J lost 6 bases; unmatched junction nucleotides: 9. The CDR3 loop reads CASTVVAGGINEQFF. The DNA for the CDR3 is TGTGCCAGTACCGTTGTAGCGGGGGGTATCAATGAGCAGTTCTTC. Together with reference TRBV19 and TRBJ2-1, the CDR3 gives the full variable domain: DGGITQSPKYLFRKEGQNVTLSCEQNLNHDAMYWYRQDPGQGLRLIYYSQIVNDFQKGDIAEGYSVSREKKESFPLTVTSAQKNPTAFYLCASTVVAGGINEQFFGPGTRLTVL.

As DNA, the CDR3 is TGTGCCAGCAGCCCAAAGCTGGTCTGGTGCAATCAGCCCCAGCATTTT. Translated, it gives CASSPKLVWCNQPQHF. The rearrangement joins TRBV9 to TRBJ1-5; no definite D call. V shed 4 bases and J shed 2 bases, with 16 bases lying between them. Germline V CDR1 and CDR2: SGDLS, YYNGEE. The CDR3 is 16 amino acids.

As DNA, the CDR3 is TGTGCCAGCAGCCCCACTAGCGCAAGACCGCGGGAGGAGCTGTTTTTT. It encodes CASSPTSARPREELFF. The chain recombines TRBV7-3 with TRBJ2-2; 7 bases are a match to TRBD2. CDR1 SGHTA and CDR2 FQGTGA come from the germline V gene. The V gene end was trimmed by 5 bases and the J gene end by 10 bases; junction bases not matched to a gene: 16. This CDR3 comprises 16 residues.

This clonotype was detected only a few times. The rearrangement uses TRBV7-9 and TRBJ2-5; 9 bases agree with TRBD1. The CDR3 covers 15 residues. The junction had 7 bases not matched to a gene; V was cut back by 5 bases and J by 3 bases. Looked up from germline, CDR1 is SEHNR and CDR2 is FQNEAQ (reference sequence). The CDR3 loop is CASSQLWTGEETQYF. The CDR3 bases are TGTGCCAGCAGCCAATTATGGACAGGGGAAGAGACCCAGTACTTC.

V and J are TRBV5-4 and TRBJ2-1, with 12 bases lining up with TRBD1. This CDR3 has 15 residues. Losses at the gene ends were 3 bases for V and 8 bases for J; bases not matched to a gene: 6. The germline CDR1 and CDR2 sequences are SGHNT and YYREEE (reference sequence). CDR3 sequence (DNA): TGTGCCAGCAGCTCGGGACAGGGGGCAAACTATGAGCAGTTCTTC. Translation: CASSSGQGANYEQFF.

The rearrangement uses TRBV27 and TRBJ2-1; 11 bases line up with TRBD2. J gave up 8 bases and V 5 bases, and 17 bases lay outside the gene matches. This CDR3 has 18 residues. Germline CDR1 reads MNHEY; CDR2 reads SMNVEV (reference sequence). The CDR3 protein is CASSPYTPFSGGADEQFF. The CDR3 DNA reads as TGTGCCAGCAGTCCCTACACACCTTTTAGCGGGGGGGCGGATGAGCAGTTCTTC.

This clonotype was seen a handful of times. This chain connects TRBV11-2 to TRBJ2-5; the match to TRBD1 covers 9 bases. V was clipped by 10 bases and J by 1 base; unmatched bases: 7. CDR3 length equals 14 residues. The germline V gene has CDR1 SGHAT and CDR2 FQNNGV. CDR3 DNA: TGTGCCACAAAACAGGGGGCCAGCCAAGAGACCCAGTACTTC. Translation gives CATKQGASQETQYF. Together with reference TRBV11-2 and TRBJ2-5, the CDR3 gives the full variable domain: EAGVAQSPRYKIIEKRQSVAFWCNPISGHATLYWYQQILGQGPKLLIQFQNNGVVDDSQLPKDRFSAERLKGVDSTLKIQPAKLEDSAVYLCATKQGASQETQYFGPGTRLLVL.

The V call is TRBV5-1, the J call TRBJ2-2; D is undetermined. Germline V lookup: CDR1 SGHRS, CDR2 YFSETQ. The CDR3 is made up of 15 amino acids. Trimming removed 0 bases at V and 6 bases at J, with 12 bases between. The CDR3 is CASSLAELGPGELFF. CDR3 bases: TGCGCCAGCAGCTTGGCCGAATTGGGTCCCGGGGAGCTGTTTTTT.

The V and J genes are TRBV10-3 and TRBJ2-1; 13 bases agree with TRBD2. This CDR3 region has 14 residues. J lost 4 bases, V lost 10 bases, and 4 bases had no gene match. CDR1 ENHRY and CDR2 SYGVKD come from the germline V gene. CDR3 amino acids: CATILAGGYNEQFF. The CDR3 DNA reads TGTGCCACCATACTAGCGGGAGGGTACAATGAGCAGTTCTTC.

This clonotype turned up a few times. The chain joins TRBV7-6 to TRBJ2-1; 11 nucleotides line up with TRBD1. CDR1 is SGHVS and CDR2 is FNYEAQ in the germline V gene. With V trimmed by 3 bases and J by 5 bases, 3 bases remained unmatched. The CDR3 is 15 residues long. This chain's CDR3 is CASSFRDRGNNEQFF. The CDR3 DNA follows: TGTGCCAGCAGCTTCCGGGACAGGGGGAACAATGAGCAGTTCTTC. Drawing the rest from reference TRBV7-6 and TRBJ2-1, the complete variable domain is GAGVSQSPRYKVTKRGQDVALRCDPISGHVSLYWYRQALGQGPEFLTYFNYEAQQDKSGLPNDRFSAERPEGSISTLTIQRTEQRDSAMYRCASSFRDRGNNEQFFGPGTRLTVL.

This clonotype turned up a few times. This rearrangement joins TRBV6-5 to TRBJ2-2, with a tentative D call TRBD2 (6 bases). Germline V CDR1 and CDR2: MNHEY, SVGAGI. The CDR3 length is 16 residues. V shed 0 bases and J shed 5 bases, with 13 bases lying between them. CDR3 loop: CASSYSTGERTGELFF. The CDR3 DNA sequence: TGTGCCAGCAGTTACTCAACGGGAGAAAGGACCGGGGAGCTGTTTTTT.

The chain uses TRBV11-2 and TRBJ2-5, with TRBD2 matching over 12 bases. Germline loops: CDR1 SGHAT, CDR2 FQNNGV. With 0 bases clipped from V and 2 bases from J, the junction kept 1 base outside the gene matches. This CDR3 has 16 residues. This CDR3 reads CASSLDGTSGQETQYF. The CDR3 bases are TGTGCCAGCAGCTTAGATGGGACTAGCGGGCAAGAGACCCAGTACTTC.

A single count supports this clonotype. The chain couples TRBV6-1 to TRBJ1-2; D gene uncertain. V was shortened by 5 bases and J by 7 bases, with 20 bases between the two germline ends. This CDR3 spans 15 amino acids. In germline, CDR1 is MNHNS, CDR2 SASEGT. CDR3 loop: CASSYPQLKGRGYTF. CDR3 DNA sequence: TGTGCCAGCAGTTACCCCCAATTAAAGGGTCGTGGCTACACCTTC.

The CDR3 spells CSVVGRASYEQYF. The CDR3 DNA reads as TGCAGCGTTGTCGGGAGGGCCTCCTACGAGCAGTACTTC. The chain links TRBV29-1 to TRBJ2-7; 8 nucleotides align to TRBD2. The V gene end was trimmed by 4 bases and the J gene end by 0 bases; junction bases not matched to a gene: 2. This CDR3 region has 13 residues. Germline V gives CDR1 SQVTM, CDR2 ANQGSEA.

This chain links TRBV6-2 or TRBV6-3 with TRBJ1-1; D not certain. CDR1 is MNHEY and CDR2 is SVGEGT in the germline V gene. Deletions cut 8 bases from V and 2 bases from J, with 15 bases between. The CDR3 totals 14 residues. In DNA form, the CDR3 reads TGTGCCAGCTTCCCCAGGTCGGTTAACACTGAAGCTTTCTTT. Protein: CASFPRSVNTEAFF.

The chain recombines TRBV7-8 with TRBJ2-2; the D is unclear. Trimming left V 2 bases short and J 6 bases short, with 22 bases between. The CDR3 is 18 residues long. Germline lookup yields CDR1 SGHVS and CDR2 FQNEAQ. This CDR3 reads CASSLFPRTEILPGELFF. The CDR3 DNA follows: TGTGCCAGCAGCTTATTCCCGCGGACCGAGATCCTACCCGGGGAGCTGTTTTTT.

This clonotype has just a few counts. The V and J genes are TRBV6-1 and TRBJ1-2, with unresolved D. V shed 8 bases and J shed 0 bases, with 4 bases lying between them. The CDR3 is 11 residues long. Germline assignment: CDR1 MNHNS and CDR2 SASEGT. Here the CDR3 reads CASFSNYGYTF. The CDR3 region has the DNA TGTGCCAGCTTCTCTAACTATGGCTACACCTTC.

V is TRBV7-6 and J is TRBJ1-1, with 7 bases fitting TRBD1. Germline CDR1 is SGHVS and CDR2 is FNYEAQ. CDR3 length: 15 amino acids. Losses at the gene ends were 5 bases for V and 3 bases for J; bases not matched to a gene: 9. Here the CDR3 DNA reads TGTGCCAGCAGCCCCCGGGACAGACATGACACTGAAGCTTTCTTT. Translation gives CASSPRDRHDTEAFF. Based on the CDR3 plus reference TRBV7-6 and TRBJ1-1, the full variable domain is GAGVSQSPRYKVTKRGQDVALRCDPISGHVSLYWYRQALGQGPEFLTYFNYEAQQDKSGLPNDRFSAERPEGSISTLTIQRTEQRDSAMYRCASSPRDRHDTEAFFGQGTRLTVV.

The CDR3 sequence is CAISERGTGGSYEQYF. CDR3 bases: TGTGCCATCAGTGAGAGAGGGACAGGGGGCTCCTACGAGCAGTACTTC. The chain recombines TRBV10-3 with TRBJ2-7; 11 bases line up with TRBD1. V shed 2 bases and J 0 bases; nucleotides not matched to a gene: 3. The CDR3 totals 16 residues. Germline-derived CDR1 and CDR2 are ENHRY and SYGVKD.

The V and J genes are TRBV19 and TRBJ1-1, with D unresolved. Per germline, CDR1 LNHDA and CDR2 SQIVND (reference sequence). This CDR3 spans 13 amino acids. Trimming pared 5 bases from V and 3 bases from J, leaving 10 bases between. CDR3 in DNA: TGTGCCAGTAGTGGCCGGGAATACACTGAAGCTTTCTTT. Protein sequence: CASSGREYTEAFF.

The chain employs TRBV27 and TRBJ1-5, with D unclear. The CDR3 is made up of 13 amino acids. Germline lookup yields CDR1 MNHEY and CDR2 SMNVEV (reference sequence). V was pared by 0 bases and J by 4 bases, with 4 bases between. CDR3 in amino acids: CASSLSQNQPQHF. The CDR3 coding sequence is TGTGCCAGCAGTTTATCGCAAAATCAGCCCCAGCATTTT.

This clonotype was counted a few times. The V and J genes are TRBV4-2 and TRBJ2-1, with D tentatively TRBD1 or TRBD2 (6 bases each). Germline-derived CDR1 and CDR2 are LGHNA and YNFKEQ. V lost 8 bases and J lost 7, with 21 bases in between. The CDR3 covers 15 residues. CDR3 sequence (DNA): TGTGCCAGCGGCGTGTTAAGGGGGGCAGAGAATGAGCAGTTCTTC. It codes for CASGVLRGAENEQFF.

This clonotype was seen a few times. The V and J genes are TRBV2 and TRBJ2-3, with D unclear. Trimming pared 8 bases from V and 4 bases from J, leaving 4 bases between. The CDR3 has 10 amino acids. CDR1 and CDR2 (germline): SNHLY, FYNNEI. The CDR3 DNA is TGTGCCAGCGTTGCAGATACGCAGTATTTT. Translated, it gives CASVADTQYF.

V and J are TRBV7-6 and TRBJ2-2; D possibly corresponds to TRBD1 (5 bases). The CDR3 runs 17 residues. Trimming shortened V by 5 bases and J by 4 bases, and 20 bases separated the two germline ends. CDR1 and CDR2 (germline): SGHVS, FNYEAQ. The CDR3 protein is CASSPWDGRASTGELFF. The CDR3 DNA reads as TGTGCCAGCAGCCCCTGGGATGGCAGGGCGTCCACCGGGGAGCTGTTTTTT.

The table lists this clonotype with a few counts. The chain carries TRBV12-3 or TRBV12-4 and TRBJ1-2; D is unclear. V lost 3 bases and J lost 4, with 15 bases in between. The CDR3 sequence is 15 residues long. For the CDR3, the DNA is TGTGCCAGCAGTTTCTATGAGGACCCCTCCTATGGCTACACCTTC. As protein: CASSFYEDPSYGYTF.